These T cell receptor beta chains were read from a single sample in a study of blood T cell repertoires in COVID-19. Produced via immunoSEQ multiplex PCR; TCRdb's table is partial and in-frame only. In the table there are just over 250,000 clones, more than 85% of which are singletons. The specimen sequenced was peripheral blood. Receptor source: a person aged 18 to 35 with COVID-19, enrolled during active disease. Each CDR3 is given with its conserved first and last residue. A D gene is named only where the DNA matches it firmly. Expanded clones get a size class; other rows say once, few or many, or leave the size out.

CDR3 DNA	CDR3 protein	CDR3 length	clone size	D gene	V gene	J gene
TGTGCCAGCAGTATAACGGGACAATACTACAATGAGCAGTTCTTC	CASSITGQYYNEQFF	15	.	.	TRBV6-5	TRBJ2-1
TGCGCCAGCAGCCAAAAAGGGTTAACAGGGGAGGAAAAACTGTTTTTT	CASSQKGLTGEEKLFF	16	.	TRBD1	TRBV4-1	TRBJ1-4
TGTGCCAGCTCACCACCGGGACTAGCGGGACTCAATGAGCAGTTCTTC	CASSPPGLAGLNEQFF	16	few	TRBD2	TRBV18	TRBJ2-1
TGCGCCAGCAGCCAAATATGGAGCGGATTCTCTGGGGCCAACGTCCTGACTTTC	CASSQIWSGFSGANVLTF	18	.	.	TRBV4-3	TRBJ2-6
TGTGCCAGCAGCCCGACAGGGGCGACCTACGAGCAGTACTTC	CASSPTGATYEQYF	14	.	TRBD1	TRBV28	TRBJ2-7
TGTGCCAGCAGCCCCGACAGGGGCAATCAGCCCCAGCATTTT	CASSPDRGNQPQHF	14	.	TRBD1	TRBV7-2	TRBJ1-5
TGCGCCAGCAGCCAAGGGGCAGGAAATACAGGGTCCAACTATGGCTACACCTTC	CASSQGAGNTGSNYGYTF	18	.	.	TRBV4-1	TRBJ1-2
TGTGCCAGCAGCCCTGGGACAGGGGACAATGAGCAGTTCTTC	CASSPGTGDNEQFF	14	.	TRBD1	TRBV7-8	TRBJ2-1
TGCGCCAGCAGTTATGACATCTATAATTCACCCCTCCACTTT	CASSYDIYNSPLHF	14	.	.	TRBV5-1	TRBJ1-6
TGTGCCAGCAGCGGGACAGGGGGCCAGACCCAGTACTTC	CASSGTGGQTQYF	13	once	TRBD1	TRBV6-5	TRBJ2-5
TGTGCCAGCAGCTTAAGTGGGGCCACCAACATTCAGTACTTC	CASSLSGATNIQYF	14	.	.	TRBV7-2	TRBJ2-4
TGTGCCAGCAGTTTCTCGCGGGACGTTCGGCAGTTCTTC	CASSFSRDVRQFF	13	.	.	TRBV27	TRBJ2-1
TGCGCCAGCATAAGAGAGACAGGGGCCGATTCTGGGGCCAACGTCCTGACTTTC	CASIRETGADSGANVLTF	18	.	TRBD1	TRBV10-2	TRBJ2-6